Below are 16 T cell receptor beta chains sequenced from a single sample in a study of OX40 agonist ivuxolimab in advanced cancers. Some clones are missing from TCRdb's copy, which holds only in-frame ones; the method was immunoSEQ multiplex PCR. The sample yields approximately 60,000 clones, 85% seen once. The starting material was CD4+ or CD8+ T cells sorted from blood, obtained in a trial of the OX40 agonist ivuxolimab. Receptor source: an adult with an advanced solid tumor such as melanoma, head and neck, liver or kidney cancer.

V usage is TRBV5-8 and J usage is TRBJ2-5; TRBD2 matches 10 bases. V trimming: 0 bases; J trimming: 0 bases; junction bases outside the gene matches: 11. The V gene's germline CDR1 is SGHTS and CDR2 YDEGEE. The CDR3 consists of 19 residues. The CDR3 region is CASSLAISSGGQYQETQYF. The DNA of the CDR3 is TGTGCCAGCAGCTTGGCCATCTCTAGCGGGGGACAGTACCAAGAGACCCAGTACTTC.

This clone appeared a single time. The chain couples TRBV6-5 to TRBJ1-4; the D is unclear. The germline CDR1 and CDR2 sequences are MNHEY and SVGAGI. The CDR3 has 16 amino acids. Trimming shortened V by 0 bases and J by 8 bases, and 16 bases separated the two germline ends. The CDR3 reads CASSYSIDGVGEKLFF. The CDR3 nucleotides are TGTGCCAGCAGTTACTCGATTGATGGGGTGGGGGAAAAACTGTTTTTT.

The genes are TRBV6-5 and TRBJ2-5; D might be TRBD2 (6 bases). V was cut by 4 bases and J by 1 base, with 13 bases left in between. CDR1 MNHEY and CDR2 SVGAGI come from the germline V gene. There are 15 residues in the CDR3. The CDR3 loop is CASSFVGGTQETQYF. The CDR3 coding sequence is TGTGCCAGCAGTTTTGTGGGGGGAACCCAAGAGACCCAGTACTTC.

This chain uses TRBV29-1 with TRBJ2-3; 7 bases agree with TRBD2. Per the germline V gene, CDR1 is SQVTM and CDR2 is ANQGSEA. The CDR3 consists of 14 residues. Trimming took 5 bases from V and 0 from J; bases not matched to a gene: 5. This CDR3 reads CSVRVSGSTDTQYF. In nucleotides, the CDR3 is TGCAGCGTTCGCGTTAGCGGGAGCACAGATACGCAGTATTTT.

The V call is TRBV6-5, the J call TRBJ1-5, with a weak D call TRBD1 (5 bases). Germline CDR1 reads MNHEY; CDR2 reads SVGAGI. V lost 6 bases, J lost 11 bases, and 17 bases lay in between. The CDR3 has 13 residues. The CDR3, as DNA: TGTGCCAGCAGAAGCGGGGGGACCTGGTCCCAGCATTTT. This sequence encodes CASRSGGTWSQHF.

CDR3: CASSPRTGTDEQYF. Here the CDR3 DNA reads TGTGCCAGCAGCCCGAGGACAGGGACGGACGAGCAGTACTTC. The gene calls are TRBV7-9 and TRBJ2-7, with 8 bases aligning to TRBD1. V dropped 5 bases and J dropped 5; count of bases not matched to a gene: 8. Germline-derived CDR1 and CDR2 are SEHNR and FQNEAQ (reference sequence). This CDR3 contains 14 residues.

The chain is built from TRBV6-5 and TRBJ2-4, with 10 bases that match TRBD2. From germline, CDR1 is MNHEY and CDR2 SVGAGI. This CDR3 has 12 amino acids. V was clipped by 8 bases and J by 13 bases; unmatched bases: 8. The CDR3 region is CASRETSGSQYF. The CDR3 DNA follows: TGTGCCAGCCGGGAGACTAGCGGGTCCCAGTACTTC.

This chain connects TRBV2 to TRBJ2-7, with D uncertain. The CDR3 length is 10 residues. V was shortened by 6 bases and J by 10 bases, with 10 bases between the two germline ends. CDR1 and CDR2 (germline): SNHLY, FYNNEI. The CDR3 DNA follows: TGTGCCAGCAGGGTAGGGCAACAGTACTTC. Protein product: CASRVGQQYF.

DNA for the CDR3: TGTGCCAGCAAAACAGGGGGCAATCAGCCCCAGCATTTT. It is translated as CASKTGGNQPQHF. V is TRBV6-6 and J is TRBJ1-5; TRBD1 matches at 7 bases. The germline CDR1 and CDR2 sequences are MNHNY and SVGAGI (reference sequence). The trim removed 7 bases at V and 2 bases at J, leaving 2 bases unmatched. The CDR3 covers 13 residues.

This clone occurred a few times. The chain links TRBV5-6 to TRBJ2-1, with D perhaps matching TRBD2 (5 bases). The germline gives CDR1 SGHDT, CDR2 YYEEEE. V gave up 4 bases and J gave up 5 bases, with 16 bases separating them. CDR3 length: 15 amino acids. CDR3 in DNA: TGTGCCAGCAGCCCCCTTGCTAGCATGGACAATGAGCAGTTCTTC. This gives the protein CASSPLASMDNEQFF.

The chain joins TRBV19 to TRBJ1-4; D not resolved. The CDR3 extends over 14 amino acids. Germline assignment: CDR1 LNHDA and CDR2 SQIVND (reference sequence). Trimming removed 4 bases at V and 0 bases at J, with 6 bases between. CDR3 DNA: TGTGCCAGTAGTAAAAGCGCAACTAATGAAAAACTGTTTTTT. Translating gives CASSKSATNEKLFF. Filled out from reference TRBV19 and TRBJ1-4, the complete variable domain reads DGGITQSPKYLFRKEGQNVTLSCEQNLNHDAMYWYRQDPGQGLRLIYYSQIVNDFQKGDIAEGYSVSREKKESFPLTVTSAQKNPTAFYLCASSKSATNEKLFFGSGTQLSVL.

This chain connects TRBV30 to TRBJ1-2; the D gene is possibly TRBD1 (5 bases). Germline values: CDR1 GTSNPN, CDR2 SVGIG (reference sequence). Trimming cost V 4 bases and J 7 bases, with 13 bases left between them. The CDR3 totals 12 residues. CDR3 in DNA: TGTGCCTGGAAACGGGGGAGTGGTGGCTACACCTTC. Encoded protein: CAWKRGSGGYTF.

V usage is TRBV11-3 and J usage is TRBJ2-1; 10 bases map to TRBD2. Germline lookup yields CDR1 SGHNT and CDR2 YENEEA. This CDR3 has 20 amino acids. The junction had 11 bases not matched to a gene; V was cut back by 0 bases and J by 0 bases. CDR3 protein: CASSLEGLALLSTSYNEQFF. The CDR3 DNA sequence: TGTGCCAGCAGCTTAGAGGGACTAGCGCTACTATCAACCTCCTACAATGAGCAGTTCTTC.

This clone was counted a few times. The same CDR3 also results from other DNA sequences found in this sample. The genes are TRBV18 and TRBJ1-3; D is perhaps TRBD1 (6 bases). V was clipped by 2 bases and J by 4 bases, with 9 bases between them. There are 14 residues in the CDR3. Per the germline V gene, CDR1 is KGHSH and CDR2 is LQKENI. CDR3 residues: CASSPAGAGNTIYF. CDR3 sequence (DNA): TGTGCCAGCTCACCAGCAGGGGCCGGAAACACCATATATTTT.

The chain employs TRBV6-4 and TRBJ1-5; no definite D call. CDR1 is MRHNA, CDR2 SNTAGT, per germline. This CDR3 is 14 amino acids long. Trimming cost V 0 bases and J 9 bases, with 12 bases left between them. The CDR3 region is CASSDSAVAGPQHF. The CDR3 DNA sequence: TGTGCCAGCAGTGACTCCGCGGTCGCGGGGCCCCAGCATTTT.

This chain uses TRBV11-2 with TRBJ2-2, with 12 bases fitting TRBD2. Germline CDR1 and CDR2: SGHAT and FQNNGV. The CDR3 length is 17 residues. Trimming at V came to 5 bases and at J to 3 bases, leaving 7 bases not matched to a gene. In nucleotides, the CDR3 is TGTGCCAGCAGCCGGGCTAGCGGGAGGGTTGACACCGGGGAGCTGTTTTTT. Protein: CASSRASGRVDTGELFF.